This TCR beta chain comes out of a study of PD-L1 blockade in urothelial cancer (dated 2017 in TCRdb). Turning to the overall study: Therapy was started in 2014 for all patients, and atezolizumab 1,200 mg was administered intravenously every 3 weeks. About 85% of the 29 patients were identified as males with urothelial cancer of bladder origin, and a prior smoking history was reported by 18 of 29 patients. Patients had an ECOG performance status of 0 or 1 and had received between 0 and 3 prior chemotherapy regimens. Blood samples were analyzed at two time points: 3 weeks after treatment start (second dose) and 6 weeks after treatment start. Blood samples gave median yields of about 140,000 T cells and some 84,000 unique TCRs, along with a median clonality of around 0.08. The study, an exploratory multi-omic analysis, examined somatic, immune and clinical correlates of response to PD-L1 blockade with atezolizumab in urothelial cancer. Pretreatment tumor samples, along with matched peripheral blood collected serially before and after atezolizumab treatment, underwent TCR sequencing. Durable clinical benefit was defined as a progression-free survival longer than 6 months, and TCR features were additionally tested against progression-free survival and overall survival. In the same patients, whole exome sequencing and RNA sequencing of pretreatment tumors were performed in addition to TCR sequencing. Durable clinical benefit was achieved by nine patients and was not achieved by 20 patients. Pretreatment blood TCR-seq was available for about 27 patients, at least one posttreatment blood collection was obtained for about 25 patients, and tumor TCR-seq was available for about 25 patients. The research as a whole found: Because of the small sample size (n ≈ 31) and the many exploratory analyses performed, the results are intended to be regarded as hypothesis-generating. A pretreatment peripheral blood TCR clonality below the median was linked to improved progression-free and overall survival. Greater expansion of tumor-associated TCR clones in peripheral blood 3 weeks after the start of treatment was observed in patients with durable benefit (n of about 24, p = 0.022).

To estimate absolute template abundance from read counts, synthetic TCR analog templates were spiked into each PCR. The immunoSEQ assay used bias-controlled V and J gene primers to amplify TCRbeta CDR3 regions from genomic DNA. Rearranged TCRbeta segments were sequenced at approximately 20X coverage. Regarding the original processing steps: Sequencing errors were corrected by clustering and CDR3s were annotated against IMGT to assign V, D and J genes. Downstream analyses used only productive TCRbeta rearrangements and left out out-of-frame or stop-codon sequences. Clonality was calculated as one minus the Shannon entropy normalized by the log of the number of unique productive sequences. Fisher's exact test with Benjamini-Hochberg correction, using a cutoff of adjusted p below 0.01, was how clones that differed between time points or between blood and tumor were identified. TCRdb's version of the immuneACCESS table is confined to in-frame rearrangements and falls short of the full clone set. An unresolved V gene accounts for under half of the shortfall where checked; the remainder is of unknown origin. D and trimming come from the DNA, and the V and J calls and clone size come from that table. The sample contains 55,000 to 80,000 clones, 81% of them found a single time. The top ten clonotypes cover 2.5% to 4% of the sample.

The time point label for this specimen denotes: pretreatment peripheral blood. The cohort comprised 25 to 30 patients with locally advanced or metastatic urothelial carcinoma treated at Memorial Sloan Kettering on a trial protocol. Peripheral blood mononuclear cells were collected from each patient pretreatment and during treatment, giving between 1 and 8 total time points per patient. The Qiagen DNeasy Blood extraction kit was used to purify genomic DNA from total PBMCs and from tumor samples. PBMCs were collected pretreatment and during treatment and were isolated and stored as previously described. About this clone: Its antigen is unknown. Per-base qualities were not stored, and no clone one base away is much larger.

This receptor was obtained from a man aged 65-85 years with urothelial cancer. The sequenced sample was PBMCs, obtained around atezolizumab (anti-PD-L1) treatment.

The DNA sequence follows: TGTGCCAGCAGCGTAGGGGCCCAAGGTTCGACCGGGGAGCTGTTTTTT. It codes for CASSVGAQGSTGELFF. The V and J segments used are TRBV9 and TRBJ2-2; the D gene is not confidently resolved. Taken from cysteine to phenylalanine, the CDR3 has 16 residues. The DNA shown is the 48-base CDR3, in frame from base 1. According to the germline V gene, CDR1 reads SGDLS and CDR2 reads YYNGEE. The germline ends are 14 bases apart after V is trimmed by 0 bases and J by 5 bases.